A selection of T cell receptor beta chains follows, all from one sample in a study of Ad26.COV2.S vaccination and SARS-CoV-2 variants. Using immunoSEQ multiplex PCR, the repertoire was profiled, and TCRdb retains in-frame clones only, with some absent. This table has roughly 510,000 clones, around 85% appearing once. The material was peripheral blood, obtained in a trial of Ad26.COV2.S vaccine versus placebo. The receptors shown here come from a person between 18 and 65 years old who received the Ad26.COV2.S COVID-19 vaccine or a placebo. CDR3s include the opening cysteine and the closing phenylalanine or tryptophan. A D gene is named only where the DNA matches it firmly. Size is omitted from some rows. Given values are once, few, many or a class for expanded clones.

- | TRBD1 | TRBJ1-2 | TRBV18 | CASSPLTGDYGYTF | TGTGCCAGCTCACCACTAACAGGGGATTATGGCTACACCTTC
- | - | TRBJ1-2 | TRBV19 | CASSIFGTQDYGYTF | TGTGCCAGTAGTATTTTCGGGACACAAGACTATGGCTACACCTTC
- | - | TRBJ2-7 | TRBV28 | CASSSRVQEQYF | TGTGCCAGCAGCTCACGAGTGCAGGAGCAGTACTTC
- | TRBD2 | TRBJ2-3 | TRBV18 | CASSPGRGADTQYF | TGTGCCAGCTCACCAGGGAGGGGCGCCGATACGCAGTATTTT
once | TRBD2 | TRBJ2-1 | TRBV9 | CASSALAGVRNEQFF | TGTGCCAGCAGCGCACTAGCGGGAGTGCGCAATGAGCAGTTCTTC
once | - | TRBJ1-1 | TRBV28 | CASSLYRTSGGRTEAFF | TGTGCCAGCAGTTTATACCGGACCAGCGGGGGGAGGACTGAAGCTTTCTTT
- | - | TRBJ2-7 | TRBV30 | CAWGTPYEQYF | TGTGCCTGGGGGACTCCCTACGAGCAGTACTTC
- | TRBD1 | TRBJ2-7 | TRBV7-9 | CASSDNSGTGLSEQYF | TGTGCCAGCAGCGACAACTCCGGGACAGGGCTTAGCGAGCAGTACTTC
- | - | TRBJ2-2 | TRBV27 | CASSPAAQNTGELFF | TGTGCCAGCAGTCCCGCAGCACAGAACACCGGGGAGCTGTTTTTT
- | - | TRBJ2-5 | TRBV14 | CASSGPPRAQETQYF | TGTGCCAGCAGCGGACCACCCCGGGCCCAAGAGACCCAGTACTTC
- | - | TRBJ2-7 | TRBV11-2 | CASSLVGTGHAGDEQYF | TGTGCCAGCAGCTTAGTAGGAACCGGACACGCCGGGGACGAGCAGTACTTC
- | - | TRBJ1-4 | TRBV9 | CASSRDIGSPNEKLFF | TGTGCCAGCAGCCGGGACATCGGGTCGCCTAATGAAAAACTGTTTTTT
- | TRBD1 | TRBJ2-1 | TRBV2 | CASSWAPGGNEQFF | TGTGCCAGCAGTTGGGCCCCAGGGGGCAATGAGCAGTTCTTC
- | TRBD2 | TRBJ2-2 | TRBV5-1 | CASSLTSVTGELFF | TGCGCCAGCAGCTTGACTAGCGTCACCGGGGAGCTGTTTTTT
- | - | TRBJ2-3 | TRBV6-5 | CASSSVADTQYF | TGTGCCAGCAGTTCAGTTGCAGATACGCAGTATTTT
- | TRBD1 | TRBJ1-5 | TRBV6-2/TRBV6-3 | CASSMGQGRQPQHF | TGTGCCAGCAGTATGGGACAGGGAAGACAGCCCCAGCATTTT
- | TRBD2 | TRBJ2-1 | TRBV5-4 | CASSLRTRALYNEQFF | TGTGCCAGCAGCTTGAGGACTAGAGCGCTGTACAATGAGCAGTTCTTC
- | TRBD1 | TRBJ2-7 | TRBV10-3 | CATTWGQPGEQYF | TGTGCCACAACCTGGGGACAGCCGGGCGAGCAGTACTTC
few | - | TRBJ2-3 | TRBV10-3 | CAIGGGNTQYF | TGTGCCATCGGGGGAGGAAATACGCAGTATTTT
- | - | TRBJ2-7 | TRBV4-2 | CASSQEGVSWEQYF | TGTGCCAGCAGCCAAGAAGGGGTTTCTTGGGAGCAGTACTTC
- | TRBD1 | TRBJ1-5 | TRBV4-2 | CASSQVGTGVSKQPQPQHF | TGTGCCAGCAGCCAAGTCGGGACAGGGGTTTCCAAACAACCTCAGCCCCAGCATTTT
- | - | TRBJ1-1 | TRBV4-2 | CASSQAARADTEAFF | TGTGCCAGCAGCCAAGCAGCGAGGGCAGACACTGAAGCTTTCTTT
- | TRBD2 | TRBJ2-1 | TRBV7-9 | CASSSVGTRKFF | TGTGCCAGCAGCTCGGTAGGGACTAGGAAGTTCTTC
- | - | TRBJ1-3 | TRBV12-3/TRBV12-4 | CASSFPGNTIYF | TGTGCCAGCAGTTTCCCAGGGAACACCATATATTTT
once | - | TRBJ1-4 | TRBV14 | CASSRVVGANEKLFF | TGTGCCAGCAGCCGTGTAGTTGGGGCAAATGAAAAACTGTTTTTT
- | TRBD2 | TRBJ2-7 | TRBV7-2 | CASRLAGAYEQYF | TGTGCCAGCAGACTAGCGGGGGCCTACGAGCAGTACTTC
- | TRBD2 | TRBJ2-7 | TRBV6-5 | CASSRTSGALYEQYF | TGTGCCAGCAGCCGGACTAGCGGGGCCCTCTACGAGCAGTACTTC
few | - | TRBJ2-2 | TRBV6-5 | CASRTGGANTGELFF | TGTGCCAGTCGCACAGGGGGGGCGAACACCGGGGAGCTGTTTTTT
- | - | TRBJ1-3 | TRBV28 | CASSSQTDRGNTIYF | TGTGCCAGCAGTTCCCAAACGGACAGAGGAAACACCATATATTTT
few | - | TRBJ1-1 | TRBV6-5 | CASRLTPTGEAFF | TGTGCCAGCAGGCTTACACCAACCGGTGAAGCTTTCTTT
- | - | TRBJ2-2 | TRBV5-1 | CASSLVQGSNTGELFF | TGCGCCAGCAGCTTGGTTCAGGGGTCGAACACCGGGGAGCTGTTTTTT
- | TRBD2 | TRBJ2-5 | TRBV28 | CASRVGTSGRETQYF | TGTGCCAGCAGGGTCGGGACTAGCGGGAGAGAGACCCAGTACTTC
- | - | TRBJ2-3 | TRBV11-2 | CASSLGDIGTDTQYF | TGTGCCAGCAGCTTGGGAGATATTGGCACAGATACGCAGTATTTT
- | - | TRBJ2-1 | TRBV15 | CATSAGPYNEQFF | TGTGCCACCAGCGCAGGACCCTACAATGAGCAGTTCTTC
- | - | TRBJ2-1 | TRBV9 | CASSVGPGGAPSYNEQFF | TGTGCCAGCAGCGTAGGTCCCGGCGGAGCTCCCTCCTACAATGAGCAGTTCTTC
- | - | TRBJ1-1 | TRBV5-1 | CASSFGQMNTEAFF | TGCGCCAGCAGCTTCGGGCAGATGAACACTGAAGCTTTCTTT
- | TRBD1 | TRBJ2-7 | TRBV30 | CAWSGRTGGYEQYF | TGTGCCTGGAGTGGCCGGACAGGGGGCTACGAGCAGTACTTC
- | - | TRBJ1-6 | TRBV19 | CASRIPAADNSPLHF | TGTGCCAGTCGTATCCCGGCAGCAGATAATTCACCCCTCCACTTT
few | TRBD2 | TRBJ2-3 | TRBV10-3 | CAISESLPSGNTQYF | TGTGCCATCAGTGAGTCCCTACCTAGCGGGAATACGCAGTATTTT
once | TRBD1 | TRBJ1-5 | TRBV25-1 | CASSLGTGANQPQHF | TGTGCCAGCAGTCTCGGGACAGGGGCCAATCAGCCCCAGCATTTT
- | - | TRBJ1-3 | TRBV9 | CASSPGGGGNTIYF | TGTGCCAGCAGCCCTGGGGGAGGTGGAAACACCATATATTTT
- | - | TRBJ2-7 | TRBV19 | CASSIGIPPGPPVSTYEQYF | TGTGCCAGTAGTATAGGCATCCCCCCGGGACCCCCGGTCTCCACCTACGAGCAGTACTTC
- | TRBD1 | TRBJ1-6 | TRBV6-6 | CASNRGAGGSPLHF | TGTGCCAGCAACAGGGGCGCGGGGGGATCACCCCTCCACTTT
- | - | TRBJ2-1 | TRBV28 | CASSSTRSALYNEQFF | TGTGCCAGCAGTTCAACCCGGTCCGCATTGTACAATGAGCAGTTCTTC
- | - | TRBJ2-7 | TRBV25-1 | CASSGWRYEQYF | TGTGCCAGCAGTGGTTGGAGATACGAGCAGTACTTC
- | TRBD1 | TRBJ2-1 | TRBV27 | CASSHYPDRATQFF | TGTGCCAGCAGTCACTACCCGGACAGGGCCACGCAGTTCTTC
- | TRBD1 | TRBJ2-7 | TRBV7-2 | CASRRTGLYEQYF | TGTGCCAGCAGACGGACAGGGTTGTACGAGCAGTACTTC
once | TRBD2 | TRBJ2-5 | TRBV7-9 | CASSSGLAEKETQYF | TGTGCCAGCAGCTCGGGACTAGCGGAGAAAGAGACCCAGTACTTC
- | - | TRBJ2-3 | TRBV4-1 | CASSPGSFTDTQYF | TGCGCCAGCAGCCCCGGGAGTTTCACAGATACGCAGTATTTT
- | - | TRBJ2-4 | TRBV15 | CATSRAEGIQYF | TGTGCCACCAGCAGAGCGGAGGGCATTCAGTACTTC
- | TRBD1 | TRBJ1-6 | TRBV7-9 | CASNSGQLNSPLHF | TGTGCCAGCAACTCGGGACAGCTTAATTCACCCCTCCACTTT
- | TRBD2 | TRBJ2-3 | TRBV5-4 | CASSALAGNIGGTQYF | TGTGCCAGCAGCGCGCTAGCGGGAAATATTGGTGGTACGCAGTATTTT
- | - | TRBJ2-5 | TRBV15 | CATSAPPGETQYF | TGTGCCACCAGCGCACCTCCGGGAGAGACCCAGTACTTC
- | - | TRBJ2-1 | TRBV5-1 | CASSLGIMSRLEPYNEQFF | TGCGCCAGCAGCTTGGGCATAATGAGTAGACTAGAACCGTACAATGAGCAGTTCTTC
once | - | TRBJ2-5 | TRBV28 | CASNPRGRGETQYF | TGTGCCAGCAACCCCAGGGGGAGGGGCGAGACCCAGTACTTC
- | TRBD1 | TRBJ1-6 | TRBV6-5 | CASRRDRSSPLHF | TGTGCCAGCAGACGGGACAGGTCTTCACCCCTCCACTTT